This TCR beta chain emerged from a study of T cells in Graves' hyperthyroidism and ophthalmopathy. This clonotype has just one count. Germline is not matched at one junction end, which may reflect a read error. TCR beta CDR3 region amplification was performed from RNA transcripts. Carried out on the TCR CDR3, a first-round RT-PCR used the HTBI primer set. TCRdb re-derived calls from the multiplex PCR reads in MiXCR, one entry per CDR3 protein. Of 490,000 or so distinct CDR3 sequences listed, 40% to 55% are singletons. Sequencing used peripheral blood or thyroid tissue (not recorded which). This TCR came from an adult woman with Graves' disease, either hyperthyroidism or ophthalmopathy (not recorded which).

The CDR3 DNA reads as TGTGCCATCAGTGGGAGTAGCAATCAGCGCCAGCATTTT. It codes for CAISGSSNQRQHF. The chain couples TRBV10-3 to TRBJ1-5, with unresolved D. The CDR3 is 13 amino acids. Germline V CDR1 and CDR2: ENHRY, SYGVKD.